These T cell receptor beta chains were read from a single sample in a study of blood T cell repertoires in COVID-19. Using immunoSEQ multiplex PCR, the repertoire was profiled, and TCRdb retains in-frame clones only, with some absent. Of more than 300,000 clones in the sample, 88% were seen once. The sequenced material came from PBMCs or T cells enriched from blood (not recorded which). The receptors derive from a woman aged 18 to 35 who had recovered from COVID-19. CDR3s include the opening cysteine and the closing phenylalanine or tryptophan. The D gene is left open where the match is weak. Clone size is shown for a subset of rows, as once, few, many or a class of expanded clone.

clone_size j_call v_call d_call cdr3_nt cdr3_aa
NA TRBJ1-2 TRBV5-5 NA TGTGCCAGCAGCATAGAGACAACCCCTTATGGCTACACCTTC CASSIETTPYGYTF
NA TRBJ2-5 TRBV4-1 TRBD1 TGCGCCAGCAGCCAAGATAGAGGGACAGGTATTCCGGAGACCCAGTACTTC CASSQDRGTGIPETQYF
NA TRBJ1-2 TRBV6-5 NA TGTGCCAGCAGAACAGGGCAGAATGGCTACACCTTC CASRTGQNGYTF
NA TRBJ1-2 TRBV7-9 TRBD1 TGTGCCAGCAACTCAGGGGGCAACTATGGCTACACCTTC CASNSGGNYGYTF
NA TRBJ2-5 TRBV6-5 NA TGTGCCAGCAGTTACTCGATCAGATTCAGAGAGACCCAGTACTTC CASSYSIRFRETQYF
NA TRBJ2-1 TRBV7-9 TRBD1 TGTGCCAGCAGCTCCTCCGGGACAGGGAACAATGAGCAGTTCTTC CASSSSGTGNNEQFF
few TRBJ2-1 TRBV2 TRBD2 TGTGCCAGCGGTACGGGGGGTTATGAGCAGTTCTTC CASGTGGYEQFF
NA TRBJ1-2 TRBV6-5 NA TGTGCCAGCAGCAGGGGTAAGGGCGATGGCTACACCTTC CASSRGKGDGYTF
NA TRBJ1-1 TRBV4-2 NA TGTGCCAGCAGCCTAATGACAGGAATGAACACTGAAGCTTTCTTT CASSLMTGMNTEAFF
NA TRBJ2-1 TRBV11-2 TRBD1 TGTGCCAGCAGCTTACCAGGGGGCCGCTCCTACAATGAGCAGTTCTTC CASSLPGGRSYNEQFF
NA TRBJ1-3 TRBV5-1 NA TGCGCCAGCAGCCGTACCACCCAAATCGGGTCTGGAAACACCATATATTTT CASSRTTQIGSGNTIYF
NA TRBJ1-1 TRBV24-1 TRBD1 TGTGCCACCATAAACAGGGGGCCTGGCACTGAAGCTTTCTTT CATINRGPGTEAFF
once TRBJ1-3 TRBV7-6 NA TGTGCCAGCAGCTTAGCGGGCTCAAACACCATATATTTT CASSLAGSNTIYF
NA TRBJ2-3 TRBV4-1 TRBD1 TGCGCCAGCAGCCCTCAGGACAGGGAGGGCACAGATACGCAGTATTTT CASSPQDREGTDTQYF
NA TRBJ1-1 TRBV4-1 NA TGCGCCAGCAGCCAGGGGGCGCTGGGGTCAATCGGCACTGAAGCTTTCTTT CASSQGALGSIGTEAFF
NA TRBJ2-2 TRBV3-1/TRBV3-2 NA TGTGCCAGCAGCCACAATAGGCTGGGGGTAGGGGGTGTGAACTCGACCGGGGAGCTGTTTTTT CASSHNRLGVGGVNSTGELFF
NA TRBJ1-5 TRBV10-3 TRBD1 TGTGCCATCAGCCCAGGGGGCGGACAGCCCCAGCATTTT CAISPGGGQPQHF
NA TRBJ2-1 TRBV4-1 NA TGCGCCAGCAGCCAAGGTAGCGAAAGGTTTTTTGAGCAGTTCTTC CASSQGSERFFEQFF
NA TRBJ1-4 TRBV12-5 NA TGTGCTAGTGCAAAGGGGCTTACCCCTCCCCCAACTAATGAAAAACTGTTTTTT CASAKGLTPPPTNEKLFF
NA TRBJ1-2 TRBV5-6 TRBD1 TGTGCCAGCAGCGCGGGACAGGGGAACTATGGCTACACCTTC CASSAGQGNYGYTF
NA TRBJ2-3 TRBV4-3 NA TGCGCCAGCAGCCGCCGGGGACAAGTCACAGATACGCAGTATTTT CASSRRGQVTDTQYF
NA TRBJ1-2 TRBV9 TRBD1 TGTGCCAGCAGCGCCGGACAGGGGACCTATGGCTACACCTTC CASSAGQGTYGYTF
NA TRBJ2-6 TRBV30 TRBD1 TGTGCCTGGGTTGGACAGGGGGCCGGGGCCAACGTCCTGACTTTC CAWVGQGAGANVLTF
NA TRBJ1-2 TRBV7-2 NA TGTGCCAGCAGCGCCAGGGTTTTTACCTTC CASSARVFTF
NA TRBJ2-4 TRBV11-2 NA TGTGCCAGCAGCTTTGTTCAGGGTCGAAAAGCCAAAAACATTCAGTACTTC CASSFVQGRKAKNIQYF
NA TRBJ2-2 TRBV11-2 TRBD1 TGTGCCAGCAGCTCCGGGACAGGGTACACCGGGGAGCTGTTTTTT CASSSGTGYTGELFF
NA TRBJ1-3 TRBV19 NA TGTGCCAGTAGTCCCCGGACAGAGGGAAACACCATATATTTT CASSPRTEGNTIYF
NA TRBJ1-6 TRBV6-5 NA TGTGCCACCGCGTCATTGGCAGGTTCACCCCTCCACTTT CATASLAGSPLHF
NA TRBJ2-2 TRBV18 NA TGTGCCAGCTCACCAGTGGGAACAGCCGGGGCCGGGGAGCTGTTTTTT CASSPVGTAGAGELFF
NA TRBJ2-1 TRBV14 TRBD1 TGTGCCTCGGGCGGGACAGGGCAATACAATGAGCAGTTCTTC CASGGTGQYNEQFF
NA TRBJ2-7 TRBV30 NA TGTGCCTGGAGTCTCCTTCAGGGTCCGTCCTACGAGCAGTACTTC CAWSLLQGPSYEQYF
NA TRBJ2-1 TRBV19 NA TGTGCCAGTAGCCCCACCCCCCCACTACCGCCGTACAATGAGCAGTTCTTC CASSPTPPLPPYNEQFF
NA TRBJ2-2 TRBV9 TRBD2 TGTGCCAGCAGCCGGCCGACTAGCGGGGGAAACACCGGGGAGCTGTTTTTT CASSRPTSGGNTGELFF
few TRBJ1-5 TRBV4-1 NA TGCGCCAGCAGCCTCGCCAGGGTTGGCAATCAGCCCCAGCATTTT CASSLARVGNQPQHF
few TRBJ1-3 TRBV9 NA TGTGCCAGCAGCGTAACTTCTGGAAACACCATATATTTT CASSVTSGNTIYF
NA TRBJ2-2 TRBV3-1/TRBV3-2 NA TGTGCCAGCAGCCATATTCGGGGGAGATCGGGCGGGGAGCTGTTTTTT CASSHIRGRSGGELFF
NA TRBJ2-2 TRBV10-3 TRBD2 TGTGCCATCACCGACTTAGCGGGGACCGGGGAGCTGTTTTTT CAITDLAGTGELFF
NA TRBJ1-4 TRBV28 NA TGTGCCAGCAGCCACATTGGGGGCGGGGAAAAACTGTTTTTT CASSHIGGGEKLFF
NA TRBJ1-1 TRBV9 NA TGTGCCAGCAGCGTAAGATCGGGTAACAGGAAGGGGTTTGACACTGAAGCTTTCTTT CASSVRSGNRKGFDTEAFF
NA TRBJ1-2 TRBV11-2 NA TGTGCCAGCAGCCCCGACAGGAACTATGGCTACACCTTC CASSPDRNYGYTF
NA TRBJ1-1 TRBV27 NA TGTGCCAGCAGTTTTCCCGGGGGGACTGAAGCTTTCTTT CASSFPGGTEAFF